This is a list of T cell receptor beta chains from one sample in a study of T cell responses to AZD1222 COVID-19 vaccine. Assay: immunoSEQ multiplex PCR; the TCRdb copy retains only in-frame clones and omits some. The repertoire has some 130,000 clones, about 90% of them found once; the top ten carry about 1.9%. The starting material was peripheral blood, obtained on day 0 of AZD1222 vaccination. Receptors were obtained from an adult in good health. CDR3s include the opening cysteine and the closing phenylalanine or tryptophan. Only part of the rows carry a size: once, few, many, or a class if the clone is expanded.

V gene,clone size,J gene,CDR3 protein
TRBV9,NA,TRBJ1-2,CASSVASSGTRNYGYTF
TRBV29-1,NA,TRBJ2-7,CSVGGGQTYEQYF
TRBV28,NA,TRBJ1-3,CASRPWGATGNTIYF
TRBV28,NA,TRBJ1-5,CASSWGVFQPQHF
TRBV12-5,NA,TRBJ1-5,CASGLPGHAYQPQHF
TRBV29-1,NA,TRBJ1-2,CSVAGVIDGYTF
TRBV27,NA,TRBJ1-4,CASSLKVTFNEKLFF
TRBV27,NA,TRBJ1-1,CASRRRMNTEAFF
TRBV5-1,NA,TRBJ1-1,CASSPWATSGAFF
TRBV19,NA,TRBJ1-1,CASSMNSGTEAFF
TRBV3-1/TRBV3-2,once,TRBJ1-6,CASIGAGSPLHF
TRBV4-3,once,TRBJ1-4,CASSQDGDGGREKLFF
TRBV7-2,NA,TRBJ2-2,CASSSDFSPSGELFF
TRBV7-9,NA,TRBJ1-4,CASTLTGNDREKLFF
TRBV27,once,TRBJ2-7,CASSFLDSSYEQYF
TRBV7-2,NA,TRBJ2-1,CASSRPGTEPEQFF
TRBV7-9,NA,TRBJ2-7,CASSLDQLAASYEQYF
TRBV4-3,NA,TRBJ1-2,CASSQERQGFYGYTF